The following is a T cell receptor (beta chain) sequence with its context. The germline V gene encodes CDR1 MNHEY and CDR2 SVGAGI. Trimming took 4 bases from V and 4 from J, leaving 7 bases between them. This CDR3 has 12 residues. This specimen belongs to a study of blood T cell repertoires in COVID-19. The assay was immunoSEQ multiplex PCR, and TCRdb's table has in-frame clones only and misses some. This table holds roughly 190,000 clones, approximately 85% found once. This clonotype was sampled from a man aged 35-49 years who had recovered from COVID-19. The source material was PBMCs or T cells enriched from blood (not recorded which). This chain connects TRBV6-5 to TRBJ1-1, with D hard to call. The CDR3 bases are TGTGCCAGCAGTTTAGAGGGCACTGAAGCTTTCTTT. The encoded protein is CASSLEGTEAFF.